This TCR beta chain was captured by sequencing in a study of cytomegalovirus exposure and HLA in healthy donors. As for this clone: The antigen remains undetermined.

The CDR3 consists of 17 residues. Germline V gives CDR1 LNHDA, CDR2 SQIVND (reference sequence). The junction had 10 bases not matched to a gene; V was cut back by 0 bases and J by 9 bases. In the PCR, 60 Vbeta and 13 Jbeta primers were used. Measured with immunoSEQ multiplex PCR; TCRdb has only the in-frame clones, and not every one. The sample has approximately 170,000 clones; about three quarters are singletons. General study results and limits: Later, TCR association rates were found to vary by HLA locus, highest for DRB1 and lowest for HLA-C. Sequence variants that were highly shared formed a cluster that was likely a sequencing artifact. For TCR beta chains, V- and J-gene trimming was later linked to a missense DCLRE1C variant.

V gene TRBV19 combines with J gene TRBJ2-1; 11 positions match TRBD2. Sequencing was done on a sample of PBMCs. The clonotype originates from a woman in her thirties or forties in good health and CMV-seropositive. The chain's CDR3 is CASSIDSSSGGFGEQFF. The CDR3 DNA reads TGTGCCAGTAGTATAGATTCGTCTAGCGGGGGGTTTGGTGAGCAGTTCTTC.